This T cell receptor (beta chain) is drawn from a study of CD8+CD57+ T cells in acquired aplastic anemia. Looking at the study overall: Sorted CD4+ and CD8+ cells yielded about 2.9 ug of DNA on average. On average, healthy donors gave 8.5 million to 13 million reads for CD4+ cells.

Trimming took 1 base from V and 7 from J; bases not matched to a gene: 7. CDR1 is LNHNV and CDR2 is YYDKDF in the germline V gene (reference sequence). The CDR3 is 16 amino acids. Investigators profiled TCR beta VDJ and CDR3 from genomic DNA template. A single record per CDR3 protein comes from TCRdb applying MiXCR to the reads. The sample has under 150,000 distinct CDR3 sequences; around 41% are singletons. With respect to this clonotype: Its antigen is currently unknown.

The study's findings and limits: The number of CD8+ CDR3 sequences shared by patients and controls was roughly 30. The study found no significant CD8+ Simpson's diversity difference between patients and controls.

The material sequenced was sorted CD4+, CD8+, or CD8+CD57+ T cells (not recorded which) from PBMCs. The origin of this receptor is a human donor in good health, serving as a control. The rearrangement uses TRBV15 and TRBJ2-1; 10 bases are a match to TRBD2. The CDR3: CATSRGGAGGGNEQFF. CDR3 in DNA: TGTGCCACCAGCAGAGGGGGAGCGGGAGGGGGGAATGAGCAGTTCTTC.